These 14 T cell receptor beta chains share one sample of origin, sequenced in a study of metastatic and nonmetastatic thyroid tumors. Treatment of any kind had been given to no patient before thyroid surgery. TCRdb re-called clones via MiXCR from the PCR reads. The sample records 15,000 to 20,000 clones, under 25% being singletons. The sequenced sample was adjacent normal tissue. The receptor source for this set is a female donor with papillary thyroid cancer or a benign thyroid nodule (not recorded which). Some clones in this sample may be carry-over from other donors' samples.

The V call is TRBV6-1, the J call TRBJ2-7, with 7 positions matching TRBD1. V lost 5 bases to trimming and J lost 2 bases; unmatched junction nucleotides: 9. CDR3 length: 15 residues. Germline CDR1 reads MNHNS; CDR2 reads SASEGT. CDR3 region: CASSSTGQHAYEQYF. Here the CDR3 DNA reads TGTGCCAGCAGTTCGACGGGACAGCACGCCTACGAGCAGTACTTC.

This sequence joins TRBV11-2 and TRBJ2-7; 9 bases are a match to TRBD2. Germline V gene lookup returns CDR1 SGHAT and CDR2 FQNNGV. There are 17 residues in the CDR3. The trim removed 4 bases at V and 0 bases at J, leaving 10 bases unmatched. CDR3 sequence reads: CASSSQPPLAGSYEQYF. CDR3 in DNA: TGTGCCAGCAGCTCCCAACCCCCACTAGCGGGCTCCTACGAGCAGTACTTC. The variable domain in full, with the rest retrieved from reference TRBV11-2 and TRBJ2-7, is EAGVAQSPRYKIIEKRQSVAFWCNPISGHATLYWYQQILGQGPKLLIQFQNNGVVDDSQLPKDRFSAERLKGVDSTLKIQPAKLEDSAVYLCASSSQPPLAGSYEQYFGPGTRLTVT.

The genes are TRBV5-8 and TRBJ2-4; D possibly corresponds to TRBD1 (6 bases). This CDR3 has 16 amino acids. From germline, CDR1 is SGHTS and CDR2 YDEGEE. The V and J ends lost 9 bases and 2 bases respectively, with 21 bases between them. This CDR3 reads CATPRVQGSSKNIQYF. As DNA, the CDR3 is TGTGCCACCCCGAGGGTGCAGGGGAGTTCCAAAAACATTCAGTACTTC.

This clone was counted only a few times. The chain recombines TRBV24-1 with TRBJ2-1, with 9 bases matching TRBD2. CDR3 size: 15 residues. The V segment lost 4 bases and the J segment 6 bases; nucleotides outside the gene matches: 6. Germline assignment: CDR1 KGHDR and CDR2 SFDVKD. CDR3 sequence reads: CATSDTGTSFNEQFF. The CDR3 DNA follows: TGTGCCACCAGTGACACCGGGACTAGCTTCAATGAGCAGTTCTTC.

This clone was picked up a small number of times. This chain connects TRBV20-1 to TRBJ1-5; D is perhaps TRBD1 (5 bases). V was pared by 0 bases and J by 2 bases, with 8 bases between. The CDR3 runs 14 residues. Germline V CDR1 and CDR2: DFQATT, SNEGSKA (reference sequence). CDR3 in DNA: TGCAGTGCTAGAGATGGGGCCGGCAATCAGCCCCAGCATTTT. Encoded protein: CSARDGAGNQPQHF.

This clone appeared a few times. This chain links TRBV6-6 with TRBJ2-1, with 8 bases matching TRBD2. The CDR3 contains 18 residues. Losses at the gene ends were 0 bases for V and 4 bases for J; bases not matched to a gene: 11. The germline V gene encodes CDR1 MNHNY and CDR2 SVGAGI (reference sequence). The CDR3 here is CASSYSIVRTSLYNEQFF. In DNA, the CDR3 is TGTGCCAGCAGTTACTCGATCGTGCGGACTAGCCTTTACAATGAGCAGTTCTTC.

In this sample, this clone turned up a few times. The J gene is TRBJ2-2, the V gene TRBV11-2, with D possibly matching TRBD1 (6 bases). The CDR3 runs 14 residues. Per germline, CDR1 SGHAT and CDR2 FQNNGV. V lost 5 bases and J 7 bases, leaving 14 bases between the germline ends. CDR3 in DNA: TGTGCCAGCAGCCCAATTCAGGGGCACGGGGAGCTGTTTTTT. It codes for CASSPIQGHGELFF.

This chain joins TRBV2 and TRBJ2-2; D might be TRBD2 (7 bases). The length of the CDR3 is 15 residues. The ends were cut back, 0 bases at V and 6 bases at J, with 11 bases in the middle. Germline CDR1 SNHLY, CDR2 FYNNEI. In nucleotides, the CDR3 is TGTGCCAGCAGTGAAGCGGGGGGGCGCCCCGGGGAGCTGTTTTTT. It encodes CASSEAGGRPGELFF.

This clone showed up just a few times. The chain joins TRBV10-1 to TRBJ2-3, with 10 bases lining up with TRBD1. The germline V gene encodes CDR1 WNHNN and CDR2 SYGVQD (reference sequence). V dropped 6 bases and J dropped 6; count of bases not matched to a gene: 6. The CDR3 totals 14 residues. The CDR3 region is CASRKDRGADTQYF. The CDR3, as DNA: TGCGCCAGCAGAAAGGACAGGGGGGCCGATACGCAGTATTTT.

This clone was picked up a small number of times. The chain couples TRBV10-2 to TRBJ2-1; 14 bases match TRBD2. This CDR3 is 13 amino acids long. Germline V gene lookup returns CDR1 WSHSY and CDR2 SAAADI. Trimming cost V 6 bases and J 9 bases; bases outside gene matches: 1. CDR3 residues: CASSGTSGSEQFF. Written as DNA, the CDR3 is TGCGCCAGCAGCGGGACTAGCGGGAGTGAGCAGTTCTTC.

This clone has just a few counts. This chain connects TRBV12-3 or TRBV12-4 to TRBJ1-5; no reliable D call. V was trimmed by 6 bases and J by 5 bases, leaving 8 bases between them. This CDR3 has 12 amino acids. DNA for the CDR3: TGTGCCAGCAGCCCTTACGATCAGCCCCAGCATTTT. Protein product: CASSPYDQPQHF.

The gene calls are TRBV2 and TRBJ2-5; the match to TRBD2 covers 9 bases. After removal of 4 bases from V and 1 base from J, the junction contained 4 bases not matched to a gene. Germline V gives CDR1 SNHLY, CDR2 FYNNEI. This CDR3 region has 15 residues. In DNA form, the CDR3 reads TGTGCCAGCAGTGTCGCTAGCGGGGTCCAAGAGACCCAGTACTTC. Amino acids: CASSVASGVQETQYF.

The V and J genes are TRBV12-5 and TRBJ2-5; no clear D gene. The CDR3 sequence is 13 residues long. Germline V gene lookup returns CDR1 LGHNT and CDR2 FRNRAP. V lost 0 bases and J lost 6, with 8 bases in between. The CDR3: CASGLVTDKTQYF. The CDR3 DNA sequence: TGTGCTAGTGGTTTGGTAACAGACAAGACCCAGTACTTC.

This clone was seen a handful of times. The CDR3 sequence: CSARDPVAGHLYEQYF. CDR3 bases: TGCAGTGCTAGAGATCCAGTAGCGGGTCATCTCTACGAGCAGTACTTC. V is TRBV20-1 and J is TRBJ2-7, with 7 bases aligning to TRBD2. With 0 bases clipped from V and 3 bases from J, the junction kept 11 bases outside the gene matches. Germline lookup yields CDR1 DFQATT and CDR2 SNEGSKA (reference sequence). The CDR3 spans 16 residues.